This paragraph covers one T cell receptor (beta chain) sequence. Antigen unknown. This specimen comes from a study of CD8 T cells in ankylosing spondylitis. Study results and caveats: A TCR beta motif made of roughly eight highly homologous variants seemed typical of ankylosing spondylitis blood.

TCRdb passed the 5' RACE reads through MiXCR, listing each CDR3 protein once. The data contain about 330,000 distinct CDR3 sequences, less than 10% of them seen just once; the ten biggest clones take up about 14%. This CDR3 contains 15 residues. Trimming took 4 bases from V and 2 from J; bases not matched to a gene: 7. From germline, CDR1 is SGHRS and CDR2 YFSETQ. Material: blood, either unsorted or a sorted T cell fraction (not recorded which). The TCR originated in a male donor with ankylosing spondylitis. The rearrangement links TRBV5-1 to TRBJ1-2; TRBD1 aligns across 8 bases. The DNA of the CDR3 is TGCGCCAGCAGCCGGGACAGGAAAACGAACTATGGCTACACCTTC. Translation: CASSRDRKTNYGYTF. The variable domain in full, completed from reference TRBV5-1 and TRBJ1-2, reads KAGVTQTPRYLIKTRGQQVTLSCSPISGHRSVSWYQQTPGQGLQFLFEYFSETQRNKGNFPGRFSGRQFSNSRSEMNVSTLELGDSALYLCASSRDRKTNYGYTFGSGTRLTVV.